This section outlines one TCR beta chain sequence together with its context. It lacks a known antigen. Base qualities are not recorded, but no much larger clone differs from it by a single base. These data come from a study of T cells in Graves' hyperthyroidism and ophthalmopathy (dated by TCRdb to the late 2010s). Describing the broader study: A discovery cohort of approximately 97 patients, roughly 45 with Graves' ophthalmopathy and roughly 59 with stable Graves' hyperthyroidism, was used to find distinguishing TCR V-J signatures. The 100 discovery patients were randomly split 7:3 into training and test sets. Thyroid tissue and blood T-cell repertoires from six Graves' hyperthyroidism patients were also compared in the study. TCR Vbeta CDR3 sequencing of 130 to 150 peripheral blood samples (roughly 43 ophthalmopathy, 75 hyperthyroidism and some 17 progressor patients) is reported in the paper. Whether ophthalmopathy could be predicted prospectively was tested in an independent validation cohort made up of some 20 hyperthyroidism patients plus 17 patients who later progressed to ophthalmopathy. After sampling, hyperthyroidism patients received methimazole starting at 30 mg daily, and ophthalmopathy patients received high-dose intravenous methylprednisolone.

The full study reports these points: No statistical method was used to fix the sample size in advance, and group allocation was not hidden from the investigators. A model built on a 13 V-J signature distinguished ophthalmopathy from stable hyperthyroidism, reaching 85% to 90% sensitivity and under 84% specificity in cross-validation and 80%/75% in testing. Most expanded thyroid clonotypes (frequency above 0.001) were also detected in blood, suggesting blood repertoires may reflect thyroid immune responses. During validation, the model predicted progression to ophthalmopathy a median of approximately 6.5 months ahead of onset, with almost 71% sensitivity and 72.22% specificity.

For this chain, trimming is 6 bases at the V end and 1 base at the J end, and the number of junction bases without a gene match is 12. Spanning cysteine to phenylalanine, the CDR3 consists of 17 amino acids. The DNA shown is the 51-base CDR3, in frame from base 1. Via the germline V gene (reference sequence), CDR1 is LNHDA and CDR2 SQIVND. Patients with uncontrolled infections, other autoimmune diseases, pregnancy or lactation were excluded. Diagnoses relied on clinical symptoms, serum thyroxine and TRAb, thyroid ultrasound and orbital computed tomography. Total RNA was extracted using Trizol reagent, and RNA quality was assessed on an Agilent 2100 Bioanalyzer. The TCR beta CDR3 regions were amplified from RNA transcripts. The TCR CDR3 was subjected to a first round of RT-PCR using the HTBI primer set and the Qiagen OneStep RT-PCR kit. The libraries were constructed in a second round of multiplex PCR and then size-selected and purified. Paired-end sequencing of the libraries was performed with 100 bp reads on an Illumina HiSeq2000. Processing in the source paper ran as follows. SOAPnuke was used to process the raw data, with reads discarded if the reads contained adapters or uncalled bases, had a mean Phred below 15, or lacked an exact constant-primer or identifier match. High-quality paired reads were merged using COPE v1.2.5, and each unique nucleotide sequence was defined as a clonotype. MiTCR v1.1 was used to align clonotypes to the IMGT TRBV, TRBD and TRBJ reference segments. Only V-J combinations with frequency above 0.0001, covering approximately 99% of repertoires, were analysed. A TCS score was defined as the ratio of F50 (clonal expansion) to E x V (chaos), with BLOSUM62-based TCRdist applied between CDR3 peptides within each V-J. Welch's t-statistics and random forest reduced approximately 520 V-J features to around 14, which were used in a naive Bayes classifier (R e1071). Thyroid-blood repertoire similarity was quantified with the Morisita-Horn index. TCRdb cleaned the public reads at Q25 with fastp, built clones with MiXCR and kept in-frame beta chains. Rows with a matching CDR3 protein are joined into one entry that keeps the most common DNA and genes. TCRdb's processing, not the study's, gives the V and J calls here. For this sample the table gives 490,000 or so distinct CDR3 sequences, of which over 35% were detected only once. The top ten clonotypes cover about two fifths of the sample.

This receptor was obtained from an adult woman with Graves' disease, either hyperthyroidism or ophthalmopathy (not recorded which). Sequenced: peripheral blood or thyroid tissue (not recorded which). The rearranged segments are TRBV19 and TRBJ2-7; TRBD1 agrees with 10 junctional bases. The bases read TGTGCCAGTAGCCCACTTTGGACGGGACAGGGGTCCTACGAGCAGTACTTC. Translated, this gives CASSPLWTGQGSYEQYF.